The TCR beta chain under discussion was sequenced for a study of response to subunit inactivated influenza vaccine. Trimming at V came to 3 bases and at J to 0 bases, leaving 10 bases not matched to a gene. This CDR3 spans 17 amino acids. In germline, CDR1 is GTSNPN, CDR2 SVGIG (reference sequence). This clonotype was found a few times. Its antigen is unknown. Regarding the study as a whole: Authors suggested seasonal influenza vaccinations each recruit few new T cells.

TCRdb ran MiXCR on the RT-PCR reads and lists one entry per CDR3 protein. Of just over 300,000 distinct CDR3 sequences detected, 20% to 25% appear once; the ten largest clones hold roughly 10%. The J gene is TRBJ2-1, the V gene TRBV30; TRBD2 agrees at 8 bases. This clonotype was sampled from a man in his fifties or sixties who received an inactivated influenza vaccine. The input for sequencing was PBMCs from blood, taken approximately 20 months after vaccination. The CDR3 nucleotides are TGTGCCTGGAGAGATACTAGCGGAGCTAGCTCCTACAATGAGCAGTTCTTC. Protein product: CAWRDTSGASSYNEQFF.